These 8 T cell receptor beta chains came from one sample sequenced in a study of regulatory T cells in long-lasting Graves disease. Time point indicated: persistent/refractory GD, antithyroid drugs over 5 years with positive TRAb. TCR sequences were obtained from RNA taken from PBMCs. HTBI primers from iRepertoire and Arm-PCR of CDR3 regions yielded the TCR beta libraries. Each CDR3 protein is one row after TCRdb ran MiXCR on the multiplex PCR reads. This sample carries 300,000 to 500,000 distinct CDR3 sequences, more than 20% of them seen once, and the ten largest clones take less than 25%. This specimen was peripheral blood mononuclear cells (PBMCs), taken when the disease was refractory, from a patient treated with antithyroid drugs. The receptors were sampled from a female donor with Graves disease.

V is TRBV4-2 and J is TRBJ1-1, with D tentatively TRBD1 (6 bases). Germline-derived CDR1 and CDR2 are LGHNA and YNFKEQ. V gave up 0 bases and J gave up 4 bases, with 9 bases separating them. The CDR3 runs 14 residues. The DNA for the CDR3 is TGTGCCAGCAGCCAAGATACAGGGCTCACTGAAGCTTTCTTT. Translation: CASSQDTGLTEAFF.

A word on this clonotype: With a much larger clone just one base away, this may be a read error. V is TRBV7-2 and J is TRBJ1-5; possibly TRBD1 for D (5 bases). This CDR3 has 15 amino acids. Germline V gives CDR1 SGHTA, CDR2 FQGNSA. CDR3 in amino acids: CASSPQGNSNQSQHF. The CDR3 DNA reads TGTGCCAGCAGCCCTCAGGGCAATAGCAATCAGTCCCAGCATTTT. Together with reference TRBV7-2 and TRBJ1-5, the CDR3 gives the full variable domain: GAGVSQSPSNKVTEKGKDVELRCDPISGHTALYWYRQSLGQGLEFLIYFQGNSAPDKSGLPSDRFSAERTGGSVSTLTIQRTQQEDSAVYLCASSPQGNSNQSQHFGDGTRLSIL.

This clonotype was seen many times. CDR3 residues: CASTPAGRGGYTF. CDR3 DNA: TGTGCCAGCACCCCGGCAGGGCGAGGAGGCTACACCTTC. The J gene is TRBJ1-2, the V gene TRBV12-3 or TRBV12-4; D might be TRBD1 (5 bases). The CDR3 is 13 residues long. The germline V and J ends were trimmed by 7 bases and 8 bases, with 17 bases remaining between them.

This clonotype was seen only once. A read error may explain this, as a much larger clone is one base away. V is TRBV20-1 and J is TRBJ1-2; D gene unclear. Per the germline V gene, CDR1 is DFQATT and CDR2 is SNEGSKA (reference sequence). The CDR3 runs 13 residues. In DNA form, the CDR3 reads TGCGGTGCTAGAGATAGGAGCAGAAATGGCTACACCTTC. Its protein product is CGARDRSRNGYTF.

The chain joins TRBV5-6 to TRBJ1-2; 7 bases are shared with TRBD1. V gave up 2 bases and J gave up 7 bases; unmatched junction bases: 5. The germline V gene encodes CDR1 SGHDT and CDR2 YYEEEE. The CDR3 consists of 13 residues. This CDR3 reads CASSLGGQAGYTF. The DNA of the CDR3 is TGTGCCAGCAGCTTAGGGGGCCAGGCTGGCTACACCTTC.

V usage is TRBV28 and J usage is TRBJ1-2; the match to TRBD1 covers 8 bases. CDR3 length: 14 residues. The germline V gene has CDR1 MDHEN and CDR2 SYDVKM. V was pared by 6 bases and J by 6 bases, with 9 bases of the junction left unmatched. CDR3 in amino acids: CASSRGQVTDGYTF. The CDR3 DNA sequence: TGTGCCAGCAGCCGGGGACAGGTGACAGATGGCTACACCTTC.

This clonotype appeared once. Germline is not matched at one junction end, which may reflect a read error. The rearrangement joins TRBV12-3 or TRBV12-4 to TRBJ2-2, with D maybe TRBD2 (5 bases). The length of the CDR3 is 14 residues. The CDR3 loop reads CASSRMTNTGELLF. CDR3 in DNA: TGTGCCAGCAGCCGAATGACCAACACCGGGGAGCTGCTTTTT.

The chain uses TRBV20-1 and TRBJ1-5; 9 nucleotides align to TRBD1. From germline, CDR1 is DFQATT and CDR2 SNEGSKA (reference sequence). The CDR3 has 17 residues. Trimming removed 0 bases from V and 6 bases from J; junction bases left unmatched: 12. CDR3 sequence: CSARDSFTGGFSQPQHF. The CDR3 nucleotides read TGCAGTGCTAGAGATTCGTTTACAGGGGGCTTTTCTCAGCCCCAGCATTTT.